This section outlines one T cell receptor (beta chain) sequence together with its context. V shed 4 bases, J shed 3 bases, and the junction held 4 bases outside the gene matches. The CDR3 consists of 14 residues. The germline V gene encodes CDR1 MNHEY and CDR2 SMNVEV (reference sequence). This entry comes from a study of blood T cell repertoires in COVID-19. At the level of the study: Acute and convalescent COVID-19 specimens originated in the United States, Italy and Spain.

The assay was immunoSEQ multiplex PCR, and TCRdb's table has in-frame clones only and misses some. Counted here are 300,000 to 400,000 clones, 80% to 90% occurring once; the ten biggest clones make up about 2.5%. This TCR was recovered from a woman between 55 and 75 years old with COVID-19, enrolled during active disease. Sequencing was performed on peripheral blood. The chain recombines TRBV27 with TRBJ2-7, with 9 nucleotides matching TRBD1. The CDR3 region has the DNA TGTGCCAGCAGTTCCGGGACAGGGTTCTACGAGCAGTACTTC. It is translated as CASSSGTGFYEQYF.